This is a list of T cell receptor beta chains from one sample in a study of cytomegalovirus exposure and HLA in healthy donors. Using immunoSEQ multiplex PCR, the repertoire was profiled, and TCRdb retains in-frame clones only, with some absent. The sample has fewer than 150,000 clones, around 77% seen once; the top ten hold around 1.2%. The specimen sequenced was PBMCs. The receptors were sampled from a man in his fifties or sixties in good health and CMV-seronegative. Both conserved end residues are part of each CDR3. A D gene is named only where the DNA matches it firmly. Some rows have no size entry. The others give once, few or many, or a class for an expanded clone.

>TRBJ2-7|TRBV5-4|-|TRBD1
CASSDKRGQLTYEQYF
TGTGCCAGCAGCGATAAAAGGGGACAGTTAACCTACGAGCAGTACTTC
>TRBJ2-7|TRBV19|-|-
CASSTRQAGEQYF
TGTGCCAGTAGTACCAGACAGGCCGGAGAGCAGTACTTC
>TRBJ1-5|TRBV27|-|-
CASSAGPVVYSNQPQHF
TGTGCCAGCAGTGCGGGACCCGTCGTCTATAGCAATCAGCCCCAGCATTTT
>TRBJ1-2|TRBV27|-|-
CASRLLGGYYGYTF
TGTGCCAGCCGCCTATTGGGGGGTTACTATGGCTACACCTTC
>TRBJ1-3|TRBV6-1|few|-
CASSNYETTIYF
TGTGCCAGCAGCAACTACGAAACCACCATATATTTT
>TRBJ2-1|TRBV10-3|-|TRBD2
CAISDASGRYNEQFF
TGTGCCATCAGTGATGCTAGCGGGAGGTACAATGAGCAGTTCTTC
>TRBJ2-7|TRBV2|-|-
CASGAGYEQYF
TGTGCCAGCGGCGCAGGCTACGAGCAGTACTTC
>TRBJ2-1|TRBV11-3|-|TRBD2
CASSLGSGTSGYNEQFF
TGTGCCAGCAGCTTAGGTTCCGGGACTAGCGGATACAATGAGCAGTTCTTC
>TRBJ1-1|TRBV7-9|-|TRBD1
CASSSRRDRNTEAFF
TGTGCCAGCAGCTCCCGAAGGGACAGGAACACTGAAGCTTTCTTT
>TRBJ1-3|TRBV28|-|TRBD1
CASSYPLSGTGGNTIYF
TGTGCCAGCAGTTACCCCCTCTCCGGGACAGGGGGTAACACCATATATTTT
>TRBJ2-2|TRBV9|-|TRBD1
CASRRQGNTGELFF
TGTGCCAGCAGGAGACAGGGGAACACCGGGGAGCTGTTTTTT
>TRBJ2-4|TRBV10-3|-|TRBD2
CAIGGASGPKNIQYF
TGTGCCATCGGGGGGGCTAGCGGGCCTAAAAACATTCAGTACTTC
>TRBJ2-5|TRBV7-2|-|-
CVSSPKTGFKETQYF
TGTGTCAGCAGCCCTAAGACAGGATTCAAGGAGACCCAGTACTTC
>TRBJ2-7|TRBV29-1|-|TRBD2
CSAELAGGTYEQYF
TGCAGCGCAGAACTAGCGGGAGGGACCTACGAGCAGTACTTC
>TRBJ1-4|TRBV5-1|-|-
CASSLPQGTTNEKLFF
TGCGCCAGCAGCCTCCCCCAGGGAACAACTAATGAAAAACTGTTTTTT
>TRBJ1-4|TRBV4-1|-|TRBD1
CASSQGQGNEKLFF
TGCGCCAGCAGCCAGGGACAGGGGAATGAAAAACTGTTTTTT
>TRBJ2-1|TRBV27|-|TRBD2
CASRPDSGLSSYNEQFF
TGTGCCAGCAGACCAGATAGCGGGCTGAGCTCCTACAATGAGCAGTTCTTC
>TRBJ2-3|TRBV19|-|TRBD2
CASSGRDADTQYF
TGTGCCAGTAGCGGGAGGGATGCAGATACGCAGTATTTT
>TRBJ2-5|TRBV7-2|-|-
CASSGRGSRETQYF
TGTGCCAGCAGCGGCCGAGGCAGTCGAGAGACCCAGTACTTC
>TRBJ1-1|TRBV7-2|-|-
CASSSNTAGITEAFF
TGTGCCAGCAGCTCAAATACGGCAGGGATAACTGAAGCTTTCTTT
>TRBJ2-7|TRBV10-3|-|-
CAITDGKVFYEQYF
TGTGCCATCACCGACGGGAAGGTTTTCTACGAGCAGTACTTC
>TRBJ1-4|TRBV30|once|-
CAWSIGLSLGTNEKLFF
TGTGCCTGGAGTATTGGACTCTCTTTGGGGACTAATGAAAAACTGTTTTTT
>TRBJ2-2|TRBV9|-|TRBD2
CASSPRTSGILGELFF
TGTGCCAGCAGCCCCCGGACTAGCGGGATTTTGGGGGAGCTGTTTTTT
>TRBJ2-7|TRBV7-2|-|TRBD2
CASSLAGSGRHEQYF
TGTGCCAGCAGCTTAGCGGGCAGCGGGAGGCACGAGCAGTACTTC
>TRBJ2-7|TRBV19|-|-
CASSSSYEQYF
TGTGCCAGTAGCTCCAGCTACGAGCAGTACTTC
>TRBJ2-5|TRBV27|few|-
CASSFQAGARETQYF
TGTGCCAGCAGTTTTCAGGCAGGGGCGCGTGAGACCCAGTACTTC
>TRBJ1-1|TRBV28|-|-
CASSSSGFTEAFF
TGTGCCAGCAGTTCCTCAGGGTTCACTGAAGCTTTCTTT
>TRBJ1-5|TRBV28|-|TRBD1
CASSLKGASNQPQHF
TGTGCCAGCAGTTTAAAGGGGGCTAGCAATCAGCCCCAGCATTTT
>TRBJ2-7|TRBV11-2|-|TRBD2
CASSFFLAGGSEQYF
TGTGCCAGCAGCTTTTTTCTAGCGGGAGGAAGCGAGCAGTACTTC